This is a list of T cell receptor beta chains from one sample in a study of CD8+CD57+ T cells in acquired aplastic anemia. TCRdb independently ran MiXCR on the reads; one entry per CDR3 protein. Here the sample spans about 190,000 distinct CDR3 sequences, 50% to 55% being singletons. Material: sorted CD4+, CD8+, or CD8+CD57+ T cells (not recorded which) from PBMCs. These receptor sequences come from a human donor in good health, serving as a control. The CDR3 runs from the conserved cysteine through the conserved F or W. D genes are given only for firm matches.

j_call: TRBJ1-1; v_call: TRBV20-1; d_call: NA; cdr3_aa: CSASQGATMNTEAFF
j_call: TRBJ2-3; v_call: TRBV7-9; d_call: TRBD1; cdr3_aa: CASSWDRGDNTQYF
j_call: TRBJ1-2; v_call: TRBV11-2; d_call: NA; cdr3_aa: CASSLDRGVSEYGYTF
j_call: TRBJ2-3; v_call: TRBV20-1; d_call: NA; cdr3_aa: CSARGPNQLSTDTQYF
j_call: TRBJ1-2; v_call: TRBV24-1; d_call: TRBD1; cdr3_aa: CATSTGYPYGYTF
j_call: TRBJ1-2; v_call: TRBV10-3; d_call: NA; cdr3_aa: CAISESIGYTF
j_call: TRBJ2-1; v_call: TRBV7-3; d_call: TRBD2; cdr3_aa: CASSYSGDSYNEQFF
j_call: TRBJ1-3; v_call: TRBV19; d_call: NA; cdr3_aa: CASSIASIGGNTIYF
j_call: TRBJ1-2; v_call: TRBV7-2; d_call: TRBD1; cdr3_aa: CASSLDRGTGSYGYTF
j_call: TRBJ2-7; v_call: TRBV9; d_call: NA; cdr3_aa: CASSPTGASYEQYF
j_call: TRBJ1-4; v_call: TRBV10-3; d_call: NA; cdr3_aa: CAISPKGGEKLFF
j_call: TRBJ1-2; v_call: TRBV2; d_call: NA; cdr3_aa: CASSEDPSYGYTF
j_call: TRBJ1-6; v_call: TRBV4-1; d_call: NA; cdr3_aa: CASSPADSGDNSPLHF
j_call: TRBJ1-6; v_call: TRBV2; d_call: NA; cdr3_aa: CASSEDSLSSYNSPLHF
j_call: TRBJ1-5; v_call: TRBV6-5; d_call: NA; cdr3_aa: CASSSGWGQPQHF
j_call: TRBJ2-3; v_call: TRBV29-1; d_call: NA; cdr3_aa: CSVVRVWSEDNPDTQYF
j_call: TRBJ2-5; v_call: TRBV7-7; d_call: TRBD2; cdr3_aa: CASSLGLAGGSLETQYF
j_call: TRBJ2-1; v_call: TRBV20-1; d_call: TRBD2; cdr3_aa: CSAGTSGYNEQFF
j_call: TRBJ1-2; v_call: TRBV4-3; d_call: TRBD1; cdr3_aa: CASSQELTGGSYGYTF
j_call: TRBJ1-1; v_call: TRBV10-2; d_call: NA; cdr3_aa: CASSWIGMTNTEAFF
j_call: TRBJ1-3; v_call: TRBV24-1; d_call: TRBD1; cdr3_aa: CATQDRDGNTIYF
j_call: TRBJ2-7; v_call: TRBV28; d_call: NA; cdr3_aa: CASREGLNEQYF
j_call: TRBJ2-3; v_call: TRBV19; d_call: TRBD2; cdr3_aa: CASMRREGSDTRYF
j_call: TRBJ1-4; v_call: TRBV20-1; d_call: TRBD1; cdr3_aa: CSARGWTGNEKLFF
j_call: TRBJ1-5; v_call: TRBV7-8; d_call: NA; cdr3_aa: CASSQTQQVGNQPQHF
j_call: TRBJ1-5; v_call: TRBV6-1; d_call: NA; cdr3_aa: CASSEDGGLQHF
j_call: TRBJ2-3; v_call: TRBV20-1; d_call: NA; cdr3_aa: CSAHPGEADTQYF
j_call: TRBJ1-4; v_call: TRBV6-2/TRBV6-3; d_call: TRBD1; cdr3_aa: CASSPYTDRDGEKLFF
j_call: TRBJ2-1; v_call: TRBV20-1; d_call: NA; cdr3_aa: CSARANRDWYNEQFF